This entry lists 23 T cell receptor beta chains sequenced from one sample in a study of Graves' ophthalmopathy and Graves' hyperthyroidism. RNA transcripts served as template for amplifying TCR beta CDR3 sequences. HTBI primers were used in a first-round RT-PCR, which preceded a second-round multiplex PCR. Each CDR3 protein is one row after TCRdb ran MiXCR on the multiplex PCR reads. The sample lists about 400,000 distinct CDR3 sequences, roughly 21% seen once, with around 3.2% in the top ten. The material sequenced was peripheral blood. The receptors here all came from a woman between 18 and 29 years old with stable Graves' hyperthyroidism.

The J gene is TRBJ1-1, the V gene TRBV20-1; a possible D gene is TRBD1 (5 bases). The V gene lost 1 base and the J gene lost 8 bases, with 11 bases spanning the gap. The CDR3 sequence is 12 residues long. CDR1 is DFQATT and CDR2 is SNEGSKA in the germline V gene (reference sequence). CDR3 sequence reads: CSARGWTIEAFF. The CDR3 nucleotides are TGCAGTGCTAGAGGTTGGACAATCGAAGCTTTCTTT.

This clonotype was counted ten times or more. The CDR3 bases are TGCGCCAGCAGCCCGACAGTGGTCTCTGGAAACACCATATATTTT. This encodes CASSPTVVSGNTIYF. The chain is built from TRBV4-1 and TRBJ1-3, with D maybe TRBD1 (5 bases). V gave up 4 bases and J gave up 0 bases, with 10 bases separating them. This CDR3 has 15 residues. Per germline, CDR1 MGHRA and CDR2 YSYEKL.

This clonotype was counted many times. This sequence joins TRBV19 and TRBJ2-2, with D possibly called TRBD1 or TRBD2 (5 bases each). V shed 4 bases and J shed 8 bases, with 20 bases lying between them. In germline, CDR1 is LNHDA, CDR2 SQIVND (reference sequence). This CDR3 region has 16 residues. The CDR3 loop is CASSTRDLSPWGELFF. The CDR3 nucleotides read TGTGCCAGTAGTACCCGGGACCTTTCCCCTTGGGGGGAGCTGTTTTTT.

This clonotype showed up many times. V and J are TRBV20-1 and TRBJ2-5; a possible D gene is TRBD2 (6 bases). Trimming removed 4 bases at V and 5 bases at J, with 17 bases between. In germline, CDR1 is DFQATT, CDR2 SNEGSKA (reference sequence). The CDR3 has 14 amino acids. CDR3 DNA sequence: TGCAGTGCTAAGGCCGGGACTGCCAGGGAGACCCAGTACTTC. Protein: CSAKAGTARETQYF.

This clonotype was seen many times. The chain links TRBV20-1 to TRBJ2-5; D possibly uses TRBD1 or TRBD2 (5 bases each). Trimming removed 3 bases at V and 0 bases at J, with 14 bases between. The CDR3 extends over 15 amino acids. CDR1 and CDR2 (germline): DFQATT, SNEGSKA (reference sequence). CDR3 in amino acids: CSASDGTIDQETQYF. DNA of the CDR3: TGCAGTGCTAGTGACGGGACCATAGACCAAGAGACCCAGTACTTC.

The V and J genes are TRBV18 and TRBJ1-1, with TRBD1 as a possible D gene (6 bases). V was shortened by 2 bases and J by 3 bases, with 16 bases between the two germline ends. Germline assignment: CDR1 KGHSH and CDR2 LQKENI. The CDR3 length is 16 residues. In nucleotides, the CDR3 is TGTGCCAGCTCACCATACAGGGCCGTGTGGGACACTGAAGCTTTCTTT. Amino acid sequence: CASSPYRAVWDTEAFF.

This clonotype showed up just a few times. This sequence joins TRBV7-2 and TRBJ2-5, with a possible D match to TRBD2 (5 bases). The V end lost 1 base, the J end lost 1 base, and 13 bases lay between the germline ends. Germline V gene sequence: CDR1 SGHTA, CDR2 FQGNSA. This CDR3 has 16 amino acids. CDR3 DNA: TGTGCCAGCAGCTTAGGATCGGAGGCGTTCCAAGAGACCCAGTACTTC. Protein: CASSLGSEAFQETQYF.

This clonotype was found many times. Here the CDR3 DNA reads TGTGCCTGGAGTGAGTCCCCTCAGGGGAACACTGAAGCTTTCTTT. It is translated as CAWSESPQGNTEAFF. This chain joins TRBV30 and TRBJ1-1; D is perhaps TRBD1 (5 bases). The length of the CDR3 is 15 residues. The germline CDR1 and CDR2 sequences are GTSNPN and SVGIG (reference sequence). Trimming pared 1 base from V and 1 base from J, leaving 13 bases between.

This clonotype has a count of ten or more. The V gene is TRBV12-3 or TRBV12-4, the J gene TRBJ1-3, with D possibly TRBD1 on 5 matching bases. V lost 5 bases and J lost 0, with 17 bases in between. The CDR3 is 17 amino acids. Here the CDR3 reads CASSPRSAGPSGNTIYF. Here the CDR3 DNA reads TGTGCCAGCAGTCCTAGATCAGCGGGACCCTCTGGAAACACCATATATTTT.

This CDR3 reads CASSESSGRVDEQYF. The CDR3 nucleotides are TGCGCCAGCAGTGAGAGTAGCGGGAGGGTTGACGAGCAGTACTTC. The J gene is TRBJ2-7, the V gene TRBV10-1, with 11 bases matching TRBD2. The CDR3 extends over 15 amino acids. Per germline, CDR1 WNHNN and CDR2 SYGVQD (reference sequence). Trimming at V came to 2 bases and at J to 5 bases, leaving 5 bases not matched to a gene.

This clonotype showed up many times. The chain has TRBV9 and TRBJ2-7, with D perhaps TRBD1 (6 bases). This CDR3 has 14 amino acids. Trimming stripped 0 bases from V and 9 bases from J, with 16 bases between. The germline CDR1 and CDR2 sequences are SGDLS and YYNGEE. The CDR3 sequence: CASSVDPDRTGQYF. The CDR3 region has the DNA TGTGCCAGCAGCGTAGACCCCGACAGGACCGGGCAGTACTTC.

The V call is TRBV2, the J call TRBJ2-7, with TRBD1 matching 7 bases. Per the germline V gene, CDR1 is SNHLY and CDR2 is FYNNEI. This CDR3 contains 14 residues. Trimming cost V 3 bases and J 5 bases; bases outside gene matches: 7. Written as DNA, the CDR3 is TGTGCCAGCAGTGAGGGCAGGGGGTGGCACGAGCAGTACTTC. It yields the protein CASSEGRGWHEQYF.

This clonotype was found many times. The CDR3 nucleotides are TGTGCCAGCAGTCTGGACCGATTCTACGAGCAGTACTTC. Its translation is CASSLDRFYEQYF. This chain uses TRBV12-3 or TRBV12-4 with TRBJ2-7; D unclear. This CDR3 region has 13 residues. V shed 5 bases and J shed 3 bases, with 11 bases lying between them.

This clonotype was detected ten times or more. The V gene is TRBV2, the J gene TRBJ2-7; 10 bases are a match to TRBD1. Germline V gene data show CDR1 as SNHLY and CDR2 as FYNNEI. The ends lost 10 bases at V and 3 bases at J; junction bases unmatched: 9. There are 14 residues in the CDR3. CDR3 in amino acids: CATLEGTGVYEQYF. Written as DNA, the CDR3 is TGTGCCACCCTAGAGGGGACAGGGGTCTACGAGCAGTACTTC.

In its sample, this clonotype was seen many times. V and J are TRBV19 and TRBJ1-1; no reliable D call. CDR1 LNHDA and CDR2 SQIVND come from the germline V gene (reference sequence). Trimming removed 7 bases from V and 5 bases from J, with 11 bases in between. This CDR3 is 12 amino acids long. CDR3 residues: CASKSRATEAFF. The CDR3, as DNA: TGTGCCAGTAAATCGAGGGCGACTGAAGCTTTCTTT.

This chain joins TRBV6-1 and TRBJ1-1, with TRBD1 matching over 7 bases. The CDR3 loop spans 16 amino acids. V shed 6 bases, J shed 3 bases, and the junction held 13 bases outside the gene matches. Germline V CDR1 and CDR2: MNHNS, SASEGT. The CDR3 DNA follows: TGTGCCAGCAGACCCCTCGTCCCGGGACAGCACACTGAAGCTTTCTTT. Its translation is CASRPLVPGQHTEAFF.

This clonotype was observed many times. This chain uses TRBV6-5 with TRBJ2-5; D call uncertain. The germline CDR1 and CDR2 sequences are MNHEY and SVGAGI. The CDR3 runs to 17 residues. Trimming removed 0 bases from V and 0 bases from J, with 14 bases in between. Here the CDR3 DNA reads TGTGCCAGCAGTTACTCGCGACTTCCTAACTACCAAGAGACCCAGTACTTC. It is translated as CASSYSRLPNYQETQYF.

This chain joins TRBV6-5 and TRBJ1-1; D is unresolved. The germline V and J ends were trimmed by 4 bases and 9 bases, with 12 bases remaining between them. Germline assignment: CDR1 MNHEY and CDR2 SVGAGI. CDR3 length: 12 amino acids. The CDR3 DNA follows: TGTGCCAGCAGTTTAGCAGGCCGCCAAGCTTTCTTT. This sequence encodes CASSLAGRQAFF.

This clonotype was observed at least ten times. One junction end disagrees with the germline gene, perhaps due to a read error. V usage is TRBV20-1 and J usage is TRBJ2-6; D is perhaps TRBD2 (5 bases). Germline loops: CDR1 DFQATT, CDR2 SNEGSKA (reference sequence). The CDR3 covers 16 residues. The CDR3 nucleotides read TGCAGTGCTAGATCTGGGCTAGCAGCTGGAGCCAACGTCCTGACTTTC. This gives the protein CSARSGLAAGANVLTF.

This clonotype was observed at least ten times. The V call is TRBV20-1, the J call TRBJ2-5; TRBD1 agrees at 11 bases. The CDR3 totals 16 residues. The germline V gene has CDR1 DFQATT and CDR2 SNEGSKA (reference sequence). J was trimmed by 5 bases and V by 1 base; bases with no gene match: 9. CDR3 loop: CSARAGGQGDWETQYF. The CDR3 region has the DNA TGCAGTGCTAGAGCTGGGGGACAGGGGGATTGGGAGACCCAGTACTTC.

This clonotype was counted at least ten times. The V and J genes are TRBV9 and TRBJ1-1; weak D call: TRBD1 (6 bases). This CDR3 is built from 15 residues. Germline CDR1 and CDR2: SGDLS and YYNGEE. V shed 4 bases and J shed 4 bases, with 17 bases lying between them. CDR3 residues: CASSSYRQASTEAFF. The CDR3 coding sequence is TGTGCCAGCAGCTCCTACCGACAGGCCAGCACTGAAGCTTTCTTT.

DNA of the CDR3: TGTGCCAGCAGCCCCGACAGGGCGTCACCCCTCCACTTT. Translating gives CASSPDRASPLHF. The chain has TRBV27 and TRBJ1-6; 7 bases line up with TRBD1. Trimming took 6 bases from V and 10 from J; bases not matched to a gene: 6. This CDR3 contains 13 residues. The germline CDR1 and CDR2 sequences are MNHEY and SMNVEV (reference sequence).

CDR3 coding DNA: TGTGCCACCAGCAGAGACTTATGGGGGCAGGCCCAGTACTTC. Residues: CATSRDLWGQAQYF. The genes are TRBV15 and TRBJ2-5, with a tentative D call TRBD1 (6 bases). From germline, CDR1 is LNHNV and CDR2 YYDKDF (reference sequence). Trimming shortened V by 0 bases and J by 9 bases, and 14 bases separated the two germline ends. This CDR3 is built from 14 residues.